This T cell receptor beta chain was sequenced during a study of blood T cell repertoires in COVID-19. In the original workflow: Amplification from reference gene primers served as the basis for estimated nucleated cell counts. The repertoire was sequenced with immunoSEQ multiplex PCR; TCRdb's copy has only in-frame clones and lacks some. D and trimming were read from the DNA, whereas the V and J calls and clone size are those reported in that table. This table holds about 670,000 clones, approximately 90% found once. V was pared by 6 bases and J by 5 bases, with 7 bases of the junction left unmatched. Germline-derived CDR1 and CDR2 are MDHEN and SYDVKM. The CDR3 extends over 15 amino acids.

This rearrangement joins TRBV28 to TRBJ1-4; 9 positions match TRBD1. The TCR originated in a young woman with acute or convalescent COVID-19. Sequenced input: peripheral blood. The CDR3, as DNA: TGTGCCAGCAGGGGAGGACAGGGGCAAAATGAAAAACTGTTTTTT. It yields the protein CASRGGQGQNEKLFF.